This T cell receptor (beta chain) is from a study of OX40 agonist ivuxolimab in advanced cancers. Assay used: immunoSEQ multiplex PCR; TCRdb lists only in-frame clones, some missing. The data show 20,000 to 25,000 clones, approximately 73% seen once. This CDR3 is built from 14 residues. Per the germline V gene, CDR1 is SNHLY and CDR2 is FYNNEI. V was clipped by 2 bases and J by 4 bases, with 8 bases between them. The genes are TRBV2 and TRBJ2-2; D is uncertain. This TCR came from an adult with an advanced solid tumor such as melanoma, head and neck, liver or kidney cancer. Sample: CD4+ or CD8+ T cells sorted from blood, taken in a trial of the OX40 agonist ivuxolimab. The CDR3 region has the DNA TGTGCCAGCAGTGAACGTCAGAGCACCGGGGAGCTGTTTTTT. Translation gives CASSERQSTGELFF.